The rows below give T cell receptor beta chains drawn from one sample of a study of post-analysis software for immune sequencing data. Each CDR3 protein is one row after TCRdb ran MiXCR on the PCR reads. The table shows roughly 800,000 distinct CDR3 sequences, with roughly 58% occurring only once. The sample was blood. These receptors all come from a girl aged 5-17 years with multiple sclerosis. The CDR3 runs from the conserved cysteine through the conserved F or W. The order of the fields is CDR3 protein, CDR3 DNA, clone size, J gene, CDR3 length, V gene, D gene. The D gene is left open where the match is weak. Size values are once, few and many counts, or a class for expanded clones, and some rows have none.

CDR3 protein: CASSWVGSSYEQYF
CDR3 DNA: TGCGCCAGCAGCTGGGTGGGGAGCTCCTACGAGCAGTACTTC
clone size: -
J gene: TRBJ2-7
CDR3 length: 14
V gene: TRBV5-1
D gene: -

CDR3 protein: CASSFLLAGITGELFF
CDR3 DNA: TGTGCCAGCAGTTTTTTACTAGCGGGTATCACCGGGGAGCTGTTTTTT
clone size: once
J gene: TRBJ2-2
CDR3 length: 16
V gene: TRBV27
D gene: TRBD2

CDR3 protein: CASSQGTETQYF
CDR3 DNA: TGTGCCAGCAGCCAGGGTACAGAGACCCAGTACTTC
clone size: -
J gene: TRBJ2-5
CDR3 length: 12
V gene: TRBV3-1
D gene: -

CDR3 protein: CASSGEIETQYF
CDR3 DNA: TGTGCCAGCAGTGGGGAGATTGAAACCCAGTACTTC
clone size: -
J gene: TRBJ2-5
CDR3 length: 12
V gene: TRBV25-1
D gene: -

CDR3 protein: CASSRAHNQPQHF
CDR3 DNA: TGTGCCAGCAGCCGGGCCCACAATCAGCCCCAGCATTTT
clone size: -
J gene: TRBJ1-5
CDR3 length: 13
V gene: TRBV6-1
D gene: -

CDR3 protein: CASSWAHYEQYF
CDR3 DNA: TGTGCCAGCAGTTGGGCCCACTACGAGCAGTACTTC
clone size: -
J gene: TRBJ2-7
CDR3 length: 12
V gene: TRBV6-2/TRBV6-3
D gene: -

CDR3 protein: CASSYRDWGNEQYF
CDR3 DNA: TGTGCCAGCAGCTATAGGGACTGGGGAAACGAGCAGTACTTC
clone size: -
J gene: TRBJ2-7
CDR3 length: 14
V gene: TRBV7-6
D gene: -

CDR3 protein: CASSERGGTEAFF
CDR3 DNA: TGCGCCAGCAGTGAGAGAGGGGGCACTGAAGCTTTCTTT
clone size: once
J gene: TRBJ1-1
CDR3 length: 13
V gene: TRBV10-2
D gene: -

CDR3 protein: CASSVLAEQYEQYF
CDR3 DNA: TGTGCCAGCAGTGTGCTAGCGGAACAGTACGAGCAGTACTTC
clone size: -
J gene: TRBJ2-7
CDR3 length: 14
V gene: TRBV6-1
D gene: TRBD2

CDR3 protein: CASSRKEVLGGNIQYF
CDR3 DNA: TGTGCCAGCAGCCGTAAGGAAGTCCTGGGCGGAAACATTCAGTACTTC
clone size: -
J gene: TRBJ2-4
CDR3 length: 16
V gene: TRBV3-1
D gene: -

CDR3 protein: CASSSVDGEQFF
CDR3 DNA: TGTGCCAGCAGCTCCGTTGACGGGGAGCAGTTCTTC
clone size: -
J gene: TRBJ2-1
CDR3 length: 12
V gene: TRBV11-2
D gene: -

CDR3 protein: CSARAHVRGFVEKLFF
CDR3 DNA: TGCAGTGCTAGAGCCCATGTCAGGGGTTTCGTTGAAAAACTGTTTTTT
clone size: few
J gene: TRBJ1-4
CDR3 length: 16
V gene: TRBV20-1
D gene: -

CDR3 protein: CSVGQQLNQPQHF
CDR3 DNA: TGCAGCGTTGGACAACAGCTCAATCAGCCCCAGCATTTT
clone size: -
J gene: TRBJ1-5
CDR3 length: 13
V gene: TRBV29-1
D gene: -

CDR3 protein: CSARSAGLVNIQYF
CDR3 DNA: TGCAGTGCTAGGTCCGCTGGACTAGTGAACATTCAGTACTTC
clone size: few
J gene: TRBJ2-4
CDR3 length: 14
V gene: TRBV20-1
D gene: TRBD2

CDR3 protein: CASSIAGGHEQFF
CDR3 DNA: TGTGCCAGCAGTATAGCGGGAGGGCATGAGCAGTTCTTC
clone size: -
J gene: TRBJ2-1
CDR3 length: 13
V gene: TRBV25-1
D gene: TRBD2

CDR3 protein: CSVAQGAGQPQHF
CDR3 DNA: TGCAGCGTTGCCCAGGGGGCCGGGCAGCCCCAGCATTTT
clone size: -
J gene: TRBJ1-5
CDR3 length: 13
V gene: TRBV29-1
D gene: TRBD1

CDR3 protein: CASSLRLAGVDQYF
CDR3 DNA: TGTGCCAGCAGCTTAAGACTAGCGGGAGTCGACCAGTACTTC
clone size: -
J gene: TRBJ2-5
CDR3 length: 14
V gene: TRBV7-9
D gene: TRBD2

CDR3 protein: CASLQGFNYGYTF
CDR3 DNA: TGTGCCAGCTTACAGGGTTTTAACTATGGCTACACCTTC
clone size: -
J gene: TRBJ1-2
CDR3 length: 13
V gene: TRBV28
D gene: -

CDR3 protein: CASSLAGHSSYNEQFF
CDR3 DNA: TGCGCCAGCAGCTTGGCCGGGCACAGCTCCTACAATGAGCAGTTCTTC
clone size: few
J gene: TRBJ2-1
CDR3 length: 16
V gene: TRBV5-1
D gene: -

CDR3 protein: CSARSGTPYEQYF
CDR3 DNA: TGCAGTGCTAGATCCGGGACTCCCTACGAGCAGTACTTC
clone size: few
J gene: TRBJ2-7
CDR3 length: 13
V gene: TRBV20-1
D gene: -

CDR3 protein: CASGSMETQYF
CDR3 DNA: TGCGCCTCGGGAAGCATGGAGACCCAGTACTTC
clone size: few
J gene: TRBJ2-5
CDR3 length: 11
V gene: TRBV6-2/TRBV6-3
D gene: -

CDR3 protein: CSARDQDRDSYEQYF
CDR3 DNA: TGCAGTGCTAGAGATCAAGACAGGGACTCCTACGAGCAGTACTTC
clone size: -
J gene: TRBJ2-7
CDR3 length: 15
V gene: TRBV20-1
D gene: TRBD1

CDR3 protein: CASSYSRTGTGYGYTF
CDR3 DNA: TGTGCCAGCAGTTATTCAAGGACCGGGACGGGGTATGGCTACACCTTC
clone size: -
J gene: TRBJ1-2
CDR3 length: 16
V gene: TRBV6-5
D gene: -

CDR3 protein: CSGGDSRNEQFF
CDR3 DNA: TGCAGCGGCGGAGACAGCCGCAATGAGCAGTTCTTC
clone size: -
J gene: TRBJ2-1
CDR3 length: 12
V gene: TRBV29-1
D gene: -

CDR3 protein: CASGLVPSLSVKETQYF
CDR3 DNA: TGTGCTAGTGGTTTGGTCCCCTCGCTTAGCGTTAAAGAGACCCAGTACTTC
clone size: -
J gene: TRBJ2-5
CDR3 length: 17
V gene: TRBV12-5
D gene: -

CDR3 protein: CSVEDRQGTQPQHF
CDR3 DNA: TGCAGCGTTGAGGACCGACAGGGGACTCAGCCCCAGCATTTT
clone size: -
J gene: TRBJ1-5
CDR3 length: 14
V gene: TRBV29-1
D gene: TRBD1

CDR3 protein: CAWSPTLAESYGYTF
CDR3 DNA: TGTGCCTGGAGTCCGACATTGGCAGAGAGCTATGGCTACACCTTC
clone size: -
J gene: TRBJ1-2
CDR3 length: 15
V gene: TRBV30
D gene: -

CDR3 protein: CSVVDRATEAFF
CDR3 DNA: TGCAGCGTTGTAGACAGGGCCACTGAAGCTTTCTTT
clone size: -
J gene: TRBJ1-1
CDR3 length: 12
V gene: TRBV29-1
D gene: TRBD1

CDR3 protein: CASETLYRDPGANVLTF
CDR3 DNA: TGTGCCAGCGAGACGCTATACAGGGACCCTGGGGCCAACGTCCTGACTTTC
clone size: -
J gene: TRBJ2-6
CDR3 length: 17
V gene: TRBV25-1
D gene: -

CDR3 protein: CASSLRSEATNEKLFF
CDR3 DNA: TGTGCCAGCAGCTTACGTTCAGAGGCAACTAATGAAAAACTGTTTTTT
clone size: few
J gene: TRBJ1-4
CDR3 length: 16
V gene: TRBV5-5
D gene: -

CDR3 protein: CASSLVQGRSYNEQFF
CDR3 DNA: TGTGCCAGCAGCTTAGTCCAGGGCCGGTCTTACAATGAGCAGTTCTTC
clone size: few
J gene: TRBJ2-1
CDR3 length: 16
V gene: TRBV7-9
D gene: -

CDR3 protein: CASSSGGSSSTDTQYF
CDR3 DNA: TGTGCCAGCAGCTCCGGTGGGAGCAGCAGCACAGATACGCAGTATTTT
clone size: few
J gene: TRBJ2-3
CDR3 length: 16
V gene: TRBV7-9
D gene: -

CDR3 protein: CASSPLNEKLFF
CDR3 DNA: TGTGCCAGCAGTCCCCTAAATGAAAAACTGTTTTTT
clone size: once
J gene: TRBJ1-4
CDR3 length: 12
V gene: TRBV28
D gene: -

CDR3 protein: CSVERPGQVCDEQFF
CDR3 DNA: TGCAGCGTTGAACGGCCGGGACAGGTTTGCGATGAGCAGTTCTTC
clone size: -
J gene: TRBJ2-1
CDR3 length: 15
V gene: TRBV29-1
D gene: TRBD1

CDR3 protein: CSASRLGSGETQYF
CDR3 DNA: TGCAGCGCCTCGAGGCTCGGGAGCGGGGAGACCCAGTACTTC
clone size: -
J gene: TRBJ2-5
CDR3 length: 14
V gene: TRBV29-1
D gene: -

CDR3 protein: CASSYSASGSSEQYF
CDR3 DNA: TGTGCCAGCAGTTACTCGGCTAGCGGGAGCTCCGAGCAGTACTTC
clone size: few
J gene: TRBJ2-7
CDR3 length: 15
V gene: TRBV6-5
D gene: TRBD2

CDR3 protein: CSVETGVYEQYF
CDR3 DNA: TGCAGCGTCGAAACAGGGGTCTACGAGCAGTACTTC
clone size: few
J gene: TRBJ2-7
CDR3 length: 12
V gene: TRBV29-1
D gene: TRBD1

CDR3 protein: CASSQVLWQFF
CDR3 DNA: TGTGCCAGCAGCCAAGTCCTCTGGCAGTTCTTC
clone size: few
J gene: TRBJ2-1
CDR3 length: 11
V gene: TRBV14
D gene: -

CDR3 protein: CASSMGPAYEQYF
CDR3 DNA: TGTGCCAGCAGCATGGGTCCCGCGTACGAGCAGTACTTC
clone size: -
J gene: TRBJ2-7
CDR3 length: 13
V gene: TRBV6-1
D gene: -

CDR3 protein: CASSLGGLTSYNEQYF
CDR3 DNA: TGTGCCAGCAGCTTAGGGGGACTAACTTCCTACAATGAGCAGTACTTC
clone size: -
J gene: TRBJ2-7
CDR3 length: 16
V gene: TRBV7-9
D gene: TRBD2

CDR3 protein: CASSFFGQVGANEQFF
CDR3 DNA: TGCGCCAGCAGTTTTTTCGGACAGGTGGGGGCTAATGAGCAGTTCTTC
clone size: -
J gene: TRBJ2-1
CDR3 length: 16
V gene: TRBV5-1
D gene: TRBD1

CDR3 protein: CSASWGVSTYF
CDR3 DNA: TGCAGTGCTAGTTGGGGCGTCAGTACGTACTTC
clone size: once
J gene: TRBJ2-5
CDR3 length: 11
V gene: TRBV20-1
D gene: -

CDR3 protein: CASSQLGGEQFF
CDR3 DNA: TGTGCCAGCAGCCAGCTAGGCGGGGAGCAGTTCTTC
clone size: -
J gene: TRBJ2-1
CDR3 length: 12
V gene: TRBV7-9
D gene: -

CDR3 protein: CASSLFSQGKNTF
CDR3 DNA: TGTGCCAGCAGCTTATTCTCCCAGGGGAAGAACACCTTC
clone size: -
J gene: TRBJ1-2
CDR3 length: 13
V gene: TRBV7-2
D gene: -

CDR3 protein: CASRSTGTLGYTF
CDR3 DNA: TGCGCCAGCAGATCGACAGGAACCTTAGGCTACACCTTC
clone size: -
J gene: TRBJ1-2
CDR3 length: 13
V gene: TRBV5-1
D gene: -

CDR3 protein: CGASDRRVGAFF
CDR3 DNA: TGCGGTGCCAGCGACAGGAGAGTCGGGGCTTTCTTT
clone size: -
J gene: TRBJ1-1
CDR3 length: 12
V gene: TRBV20-1
D gene: -

CDR3 protein: CASSEGSHQPQHF
CDR3 DNA: TGTGCCAGCAGTGAGGGGTCTCATCAGCCCCAGCATTTT
clone size: -
J gene: TRBJ1-5
CDR3 length: 13
V gene: TRBV6-1
D gene: -

CDR3 protein: CASSGQGDGTDTQYF
CDR3 DNA: TGTGCCAGCAGCGGACAGGGGGATGGGACAGATACGCAGTATTTT
clone size: -
J gene: TRBJ2-3
CDR3 length: 15
V gene: TRBV7-6
D gene: TRBD1

CDR3 protein: CSSLQGYEQYF
CDR3 DNA: TGCAGCTCATTACAGGGCTACGAGCAGTACTTC
clone size: few
J gene: TRBJ2-7
CDR3 length: 11
V gene: TRBV29-1
D gene: -

CDR3 protein: CSVGRLAGQETQYF
CDR3 DNA: TGCAGCGTTGGAAGACTAGCGGGACAAGAGACCCAGTACTTC
clone size: few
J gene: TRBJ2-5
CDR3 length: 14
V gene: TRBV29-1
D gene: TRBD2

CDR3 protein: CASQGSVNEQFF
CDR3 DNA: TGTGCCAGCCAAGGGTCTGTCAATGAGCAGTTCTTC
clone size: few
J gene: TRBJ2-1
CDR3 length: 12
V gene: TRBV12-3/TRBV12-4
D gene: -

CDR3 protein: CASSLTGTGIPDTQYF
CDR3 DNA: TGTGCCAGCAGTTTGACCGGGACAGGGATCCCAGATACGCAGTATTTT
clone size: few
J gene: TRBJ2-3
CDR3 length: 16
V gene: TRBV6-6
D gene: TRBD1

CDR3 protein: CASSGRDRHNYGYTF
CDR3 DNA: TGTGCCAGCAGCGGCCGGGACAGGCATAACTATGGCTACACCTTC
clone size: once
J gene: TRBJ1-2
CDR3 length: 15
V gene: TRBV7-9
D gene: TRBD1

CDR3 protein: CSYPERYGYTF
CDR3 DNA: TGCAGCTATCCAGAGCGCTATGGCTACACCTTC
clone size: few
J gene: TRBJ1-2
CDR3 length: 11
V gene: TRBV29-1
D gene: -

CDR3 protein: CASSSVTGGLGYTF
CDR3 DNA: TGTGCCAGCAGTTCTGTAACAGGGGGCTTAGGCTACACCTTC
clone size: -
J gene: TRBJ1-2
CDR3 length: 14
V gene: TRBV27
D gene: TRBD1

CDR3 protein: CASSLVGGIRRTGELFF
CDR3 DNA: TGTGCCAGCAGCTTAGTCGGTGGGATTCGGAGGACCGGGGAGCTGTTTTTT
clone size: -
J gene: TRBJ2-2
CDR3 length: 17
V gene: TRBV7-9
D gene: -

CDR3 protein: CASGFTWQPQHF
CDR3 DNA: TGTGCTAGTGGTTTCACATGGCAGCCCCAGCATTTT
clone size: once
J gene: TRBJ1-5
CDR3 length: 12
V gene: TRBV12-5
D gene: -